Given below is one T cell receptor (beta chain) in context. The sample comes from a study of blood T cell repertoires in COVID-19. V lost 4 bases, J lost 6 bases, and 5 bases stayed unmatched. Germline V CDR1 and CDR2: KGHDR, SFDVKD. This CDR3 region has 16 residues. Methods used by the authors: Reference gene primer amplification gave nucleated cell count estimates. This table comes from immunoSEQ multiplex PCR, and its TCRdb copy is limited to in-frame clones, with some not included. That table supplies the V and J calls and clone size; D and trimming were determined from the DNA. The top ten hold 6% to 7.5% of the sample, which has more than 80,000 clones, roughly four fifths seen once.

This chain joins TRBV24-1 and TRBJ2-1, with 13 positions matching TRBD2. This TCR was sampled from a man in his forties or fifties with active or convalescent COVID-19. The specimen sequenced was peripheral blood. CDR3 amino acids: CATSDRGLAGPNEQFF. Written as DNA, the CDR3 is TGTGCCACCAGTGACCGGGGACTAGCGGGGCCCAATGAGCAGTTCTTC.